Listed here is a single T cell receptor beta chain. Its cognate antigen is unknown. The junction does not match germline at one end; this may be a read error. The data stem from a study of CD8+CD57+ T cells in acquired aplastic anemia. Study-wide background: An average of 3.2 ug of DNA was obtained from sorted CD4+ and CD8+ cells.

The length of the CDR3 is 14 residues. CDR1 SQVTM and CDR2 ANQGSEA come from the germline V gene. Study conclusions and caveats: It was found that more than 25 CD8+ CDR3 sequences were shared between patients and controls.

Genomic DNA, serving as template, underwent TCR beta VDJ and CDR3 profiling. TCRdb called the reads again in MiXCR, with one record for every CDR3 protein. The sample carries under 500,000 distinct CDR3 sequences, about a third recorded once. Only patients with CD8+CD57+ cell expansion on flow cytometry were chosen for sequencing. Patients had undergone no therapy by the time their blood was sampled. V is TRBV29-1 and J is TRBJ1-1; D perhaps matches TRBD1 (6 bases). The receptor comes from a human donor with aplastic anemia. Sequencing was done on a sample of sorted CD4+, CD8+, or CD8+CD57+ T cells (not recorded which) from PBMCs. As DNA, the CDR3 is TGCAGCGGGGTTAAGGGGGTGCAGGACACTGAGGCTTTCTTT. Amino acids: CSGVKGVQDTEAFF.